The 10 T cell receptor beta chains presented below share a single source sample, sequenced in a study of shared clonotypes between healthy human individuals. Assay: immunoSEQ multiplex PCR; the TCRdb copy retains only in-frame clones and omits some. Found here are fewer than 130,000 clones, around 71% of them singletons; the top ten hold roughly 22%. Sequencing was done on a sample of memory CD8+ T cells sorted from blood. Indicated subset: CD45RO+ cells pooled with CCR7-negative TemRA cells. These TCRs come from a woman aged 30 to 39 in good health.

The CDR3 loop reads CATSRDGRNQPQHF. CDR3 sequence (DNA): TGTGCCACCAGCAGAGACGGCCGCAATCAGCCCCAGCATTTT. V gene TRBV15 combines with J gene TRBJ1-5; D is undetermined. The CDR3 consists of 14 residues. Trimming removed 0 bases from V and 2 bases from J, with 5 bases in between. CDR1 is LNHNV, CDR2 YYDKDF, per germline (reference sequence).

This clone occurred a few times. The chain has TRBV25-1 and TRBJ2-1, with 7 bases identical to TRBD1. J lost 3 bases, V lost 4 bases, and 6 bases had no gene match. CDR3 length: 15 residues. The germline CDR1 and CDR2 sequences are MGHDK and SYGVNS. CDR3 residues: CASSVPGTVYNEQFF. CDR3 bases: TGTGCCAGCAGTGTCCCCGGGACAGTCTACAATGAGCAGTTCTTC.

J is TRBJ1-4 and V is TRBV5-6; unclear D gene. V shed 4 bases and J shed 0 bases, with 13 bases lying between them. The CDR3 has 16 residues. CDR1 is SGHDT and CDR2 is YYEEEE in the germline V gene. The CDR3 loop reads CASSPSTGATNEKLFF. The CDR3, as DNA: TGTGCCAGCAGCCCGAGTACGGGTGCAACTAATGAAAAACTGTTTTTT.

CDR3 loop: CASSTAYEDKYNEQFF. The CDR3 DNA reads as TGTGCCAGCAGCACCGCATACGAGGATAAATACAATGAGCAGTTCTTC. The chain links TRBV28 to TRBJ2-1; no clear D. This CDR3 comprises 16 residues. Germline CDR1 is MDHEN and CDR2 is SYDVKM. V lost 6 bases and J 4 bases, leaving 19 bases between the germline ends.

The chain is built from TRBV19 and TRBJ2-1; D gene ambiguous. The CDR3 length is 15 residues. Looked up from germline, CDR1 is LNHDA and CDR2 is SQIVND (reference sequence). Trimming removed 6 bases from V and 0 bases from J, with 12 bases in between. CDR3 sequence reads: CASSLQRSSYNEQFF. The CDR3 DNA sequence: TGTGCCAGTAGCCTCCAAAGGAGCTCCTACAATGAGCAGTTCTTC.

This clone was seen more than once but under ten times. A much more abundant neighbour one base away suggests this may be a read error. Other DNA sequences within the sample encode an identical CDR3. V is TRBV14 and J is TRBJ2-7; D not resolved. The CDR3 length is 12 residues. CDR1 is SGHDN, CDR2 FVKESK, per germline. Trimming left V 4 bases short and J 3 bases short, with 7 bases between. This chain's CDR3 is CASSPANYEQYF. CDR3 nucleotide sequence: TGTGCCAGCAGCCCGGCTAACTACGAGCAGTACTTC.

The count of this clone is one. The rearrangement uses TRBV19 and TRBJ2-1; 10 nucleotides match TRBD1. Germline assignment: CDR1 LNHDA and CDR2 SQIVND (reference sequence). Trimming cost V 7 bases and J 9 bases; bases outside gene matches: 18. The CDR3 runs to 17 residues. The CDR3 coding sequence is TGTGCCAGTAACTCGCCCCGCGACAGGGGGCGTGGTGGTGAGCAGTTCTTC. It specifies CASNSPRDRGRGGEQFF.

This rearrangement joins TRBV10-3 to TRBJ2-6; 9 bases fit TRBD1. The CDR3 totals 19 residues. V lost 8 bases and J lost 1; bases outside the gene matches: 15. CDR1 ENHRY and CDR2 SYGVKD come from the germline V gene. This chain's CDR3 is CAILPSPGTGMSGANVLTF. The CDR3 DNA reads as TGTGCCATCCTCCCATCCCCCGGGACAGGGATGTCTGGGGCCAACGTCCTGACTTTC.

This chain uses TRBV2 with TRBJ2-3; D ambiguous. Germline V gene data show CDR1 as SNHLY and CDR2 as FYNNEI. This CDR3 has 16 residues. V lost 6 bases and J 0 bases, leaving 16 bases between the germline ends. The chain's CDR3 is CASSEITPVSTDTQYF. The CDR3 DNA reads TGTGCCAGCAGCGAAATAACTCCTGTTAGCACAGATACGCAGTATTTT.

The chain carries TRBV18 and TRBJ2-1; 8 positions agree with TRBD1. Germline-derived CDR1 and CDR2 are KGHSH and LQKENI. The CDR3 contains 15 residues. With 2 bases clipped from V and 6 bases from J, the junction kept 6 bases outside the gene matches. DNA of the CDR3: TGTGCCAGCTCACCAGTTGGACAGGGTTTCAATGAGCAGTTCTTC. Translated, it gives CASSPVGQGFNEQFF. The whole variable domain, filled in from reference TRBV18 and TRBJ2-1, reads NAGVMQNPRHLVRRRGQEARLRCSPMKGHSHVYWYRQLPEEGLKFMVYLQKENIIDESGMPKERFSAEFPKEGPSILRIQQVVRGDSAAYFCASSPVGQGFNEQFFGPGTRLTVL.